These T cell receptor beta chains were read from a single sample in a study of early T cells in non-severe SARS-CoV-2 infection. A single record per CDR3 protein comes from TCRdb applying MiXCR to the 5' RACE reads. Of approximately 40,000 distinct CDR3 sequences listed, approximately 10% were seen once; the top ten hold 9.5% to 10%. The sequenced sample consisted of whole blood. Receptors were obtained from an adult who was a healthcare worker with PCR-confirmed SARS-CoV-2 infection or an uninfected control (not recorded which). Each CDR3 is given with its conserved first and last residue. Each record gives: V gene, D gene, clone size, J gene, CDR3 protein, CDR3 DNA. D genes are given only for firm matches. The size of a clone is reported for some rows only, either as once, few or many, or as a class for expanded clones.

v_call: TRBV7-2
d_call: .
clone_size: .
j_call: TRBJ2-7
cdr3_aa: CASNFRPEGDEQYF
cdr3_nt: TGTGCCAGCAACTTTAGGCCAGAGGGGGACGAGCAGTACTTC

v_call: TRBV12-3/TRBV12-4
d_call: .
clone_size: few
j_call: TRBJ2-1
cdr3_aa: CASSPTAGPYNEQFF
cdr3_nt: TGTGCCAGCAGTCCAACCGCGGGGCCCTACAATGAGCAGTTCTTC

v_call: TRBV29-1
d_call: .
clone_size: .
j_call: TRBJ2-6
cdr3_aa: CSAGGGSGANVLTF
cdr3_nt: TGCAGCGCCGGCGGGGGCTCCGGGGCCAACGTCCTGACTTTC

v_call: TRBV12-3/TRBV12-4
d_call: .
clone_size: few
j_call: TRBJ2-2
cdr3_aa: CASSFWHPGTGELFF
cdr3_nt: TGTGCCAGCAGTTTCTGGCACCCGGGGACCGGGGAGCTGTTTTTT

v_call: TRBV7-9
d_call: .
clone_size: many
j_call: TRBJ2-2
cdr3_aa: CASNRDTNTGELFF
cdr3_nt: TGTGCCAGCAACCGGGACACGAACACCGGGGAGCTGTTTTTT

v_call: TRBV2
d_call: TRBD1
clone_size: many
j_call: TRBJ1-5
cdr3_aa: CASSRDRGNNQPQHF
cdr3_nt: TGTGCCAGCAGCCGGGACAGGGGTAACAATCAGCCCCAGCATTTT

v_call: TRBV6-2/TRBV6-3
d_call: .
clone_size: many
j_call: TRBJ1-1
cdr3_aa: CASSRDSAEAFF
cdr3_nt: TGTGCCAGCAGTCGAGACAGTGCAGAAGCTTTCTTT

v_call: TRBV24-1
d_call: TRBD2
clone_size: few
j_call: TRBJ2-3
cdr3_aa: CATSGTLAGTDTQYF
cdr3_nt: TGTGCCACCAGTGGCACACTAGCGGGTACAGATACGCAGTATTTT

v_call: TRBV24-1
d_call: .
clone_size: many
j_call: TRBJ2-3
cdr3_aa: CATSDLKATDTQYF
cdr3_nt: TGTGCCACCAGTGACCTGAAGGCCACAGATACGCAGTATTTT

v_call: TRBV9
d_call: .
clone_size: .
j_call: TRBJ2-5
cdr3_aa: CASSGGPTQYF
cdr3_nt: TGTGCCAGCAGCGGGGGGCCGACCCAGTACTTC

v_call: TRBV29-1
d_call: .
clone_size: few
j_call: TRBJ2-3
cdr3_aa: CSSHGAGRTDTQYF
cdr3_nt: TGCAGCTCCCACGGGGCAGGGCGGACAGATACGCAGTATTTT

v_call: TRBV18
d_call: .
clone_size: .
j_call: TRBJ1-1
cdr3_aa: CASSADSRGTEAFF
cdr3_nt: TGTGCCAGCTCGGCCGACAGCCGGGGCACTGAAGCTTTCTTT

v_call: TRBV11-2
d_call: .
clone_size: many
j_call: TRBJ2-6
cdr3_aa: CASSLDGRASGANVLTF
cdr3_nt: TGTGCCAGCAGCTTAGATGGCAGGGCCTCTGGGGCCAACGTCCTGACTTTC

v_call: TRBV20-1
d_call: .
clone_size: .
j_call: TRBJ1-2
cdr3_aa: CSARSGETGYGYTF
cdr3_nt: TGCAGTGCTAGAAGTGGAGAGACTGGCTATGGCTACACCTTC

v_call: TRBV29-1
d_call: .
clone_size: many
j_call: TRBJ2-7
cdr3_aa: CSAQEPSSYEQYF
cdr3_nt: TGCAGCGCGCAGGAGCCGAGCTCCTACGAGCAGTACTTC

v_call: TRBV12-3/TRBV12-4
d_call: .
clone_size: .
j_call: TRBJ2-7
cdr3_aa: CASSYLEEQYF
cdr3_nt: TGTGCCAGCAGTTACCTAGAGGAGCAGTACTTC

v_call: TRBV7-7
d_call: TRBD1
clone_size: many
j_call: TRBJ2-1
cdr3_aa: CASSLTGGLGEQFF
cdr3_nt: TGTGCTAGCAGTCTAACAGGGGGCTTGGGTGAGCAGTTCTTC

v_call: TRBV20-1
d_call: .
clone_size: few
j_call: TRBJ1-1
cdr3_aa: CSAKSGRAGNTEAFF
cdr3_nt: TGCAGTGCTAAAAGTGGCAGGGCGGGGAACACTGAAGCTTTCTTT

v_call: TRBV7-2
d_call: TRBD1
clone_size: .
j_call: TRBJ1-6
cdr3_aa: CASSLQGAGSYNSPLHF
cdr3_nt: TGTGCCAGCAGCTTACAGGGGGCTGGGTCCTATAATTCACCCCTCCACTTT

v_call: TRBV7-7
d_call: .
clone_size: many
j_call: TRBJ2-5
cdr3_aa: CASSLGRDPRAQETQYF
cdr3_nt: TGTGCCAGCAGCTTAGGCCGGGACCCTCGGGCGCAAGAGACCCAGTACTTC

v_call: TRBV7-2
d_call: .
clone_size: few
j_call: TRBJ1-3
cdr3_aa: CASSLMSGGNTIYF
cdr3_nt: TGTGCCAGCAGCTTAATGAGTGGCGGAAACACCATATATTTT